The 8 T cell receptor beta chains given below trace back to one sample, sequenced in a study of cytomegalovirus exposure and HLA in healthy donors. PCR employed 60 Vbeta and 13 Jbeta primers. Assay: immunoSEQ multiplex PCR; the TCRdb copy retains only in-frame clones and omits some. The sample contains 200,000 or so clones, approximately 83% of which appear only once. Sequenced sample: PBMCs. The receptor set was obtained from a girl aged 5-17 years in good health and CMV-seronegative.

The V call is TRBV12-5, the J call TRBJ1-4; a possible D gene is TRBD1 (5 bases). The CDR3 has 15 amino acids. The V and J ends lost 4 bases and 4 bases respectively, with 13 bases between them. Per the germline V gene, CDR1 is LGHNT and CDR2 is FRNRAP. The CDR3 coding sequence is TGTGCTAGTGGTTCCAATGGAGGGGTTAATGAAAAACTGTTTTTT. It encodes CASGSNGGVNEKLFF. The whole variable domain, remainder taken from reference TRBV12-5 and TRBJ1-4, is DARVTQTPRHKVTEMGQEVTMRCQPILGHNTVFWYRQTMMQGLELLAYFRNRAPLDDSGMPKDRFSAEMPDATLATLKIQPSEPRDSAVYFCASGSNGGVNEKLFFGSGTQLSVL.

Written as DNA, the CDR3 is TGTGCCAGTCAGGACAGGGCCGACACCGGGGAGCTGTTTTTT. It encodes CASQDRADTGELFF. The J gene is TRBJ2-2, the V gene TRBV19, with TRBD1 matching over 8 bases. The CDR3 sequence is 14 residues long. Germline V lookup: CDR1 LNHDA, CDR2 SQIVND (reference sequence). The V segment lost 8 bases and the J segment 3 bases; nucleotides outside the gene matches: 5.

There are a few counts of this clone. Other DNA sequences in the sample encode the same CDR3. The J gene is TRBJ1-1, the V gene TRBV6-6; possible D gene TRBD1, 6 bases. With 3 bases removed from V and 4 bases from J, the gap between germline ends came to 9 bases. Per the germline V gene, CDR1 is MNHNY and CDR2 is SVGAGI (reference sequence). The CDR3 runs to 13 residues. The CDR3 DNA follows: TGTGCCAGCAGTTATCAAGGGGGCACTGAAGCTTTCTTT. This translates into CASSYQGGTEAFF.

This clone was recorded a few times. The V and J genes are TRBV7-2 and TRBJ2-5, with TRBD2 matching over 15 bases. Trimming took 5 bases from V and 4 from J; bases not matched to a gene: 11. The CDR3 sequence is 18 residues long. Germline loops: CDR1 SGHTA, CDR2 FQGNSA. The CDR3 nucleotides are TGTGCCAGCAGCCATATAAGACCGGGACTAGCGGGAGGAGAGACCCAGTACTTC. Encoded protein: CASSHIRPGLAGGETQYF.

This chain connects TRBV28 to TRBJ2-6; a possible D gene is TRBD2 (5 bases). Looked up from germline, CDR1 is MDHEN and CDR2 is SYDVKM. This CDR3 region has 15 residues. V lost 7 bases and J 1 base, leaving 11 bases between the germline ends. The CDR3 loop is CASTGTGSGANVLTF. The DNA for the CDR3 is TGTGCCAGCACCGGTACGGGGTCTGGGGCCAACGTCCTGACTTTC.

The V call is TRBV18, the J call TRBJ2-1; 12 positions match TRBD2. V lost 3 bases and J lost 4; bases outside the gene matches: 10. Germline lookup yields CDR1 KGHSH and CDR2 LQKENI. This CDR3 region has 18 residues. The chain's CDR3 is CASSPRLAGEEGYNEQFF. The CDR3 DNA follows: TGTGCCAGCTCACCTCGACTAGCGGGAGAGGAGGGATACAATGAGCAGTTCTTC.

The CDR3 here is CASSIEDSRSGNTIYF. CDR3 DNA: TGTGCCAGCAGTATAGAGGACTCCCGCTCTGGAAACACCATATATTTT. The chain has TRBV2 and TRBJ1-3; D unresolved. This CDR3 comprises 16 residues. Germline loops: CDR1 SNHLY, CDR2 FYNNEI. Trimming took 5 bases from V and 0 from J, leaving 14 bases between them.

The table lists this clone with a few counts. The gene calls are TRBV19 and TRBJ2-1; 9 nucleotides line up with TRBD2. V trimming: 0 bases; J trimming: 8 bases; junction bases outside the gene matches: 2. This CDR3 contains 14 residues. The V gene's germline CDR1 is LNHDA and CDR2 SQIVND (reference sequence). This CDR3 is CASSIEAGGDEQFF. The CDR3 coding sequence is TGTGCCAGTAGTATAGAGGCGGGAGGGGATGAGCAGTTCTTC.